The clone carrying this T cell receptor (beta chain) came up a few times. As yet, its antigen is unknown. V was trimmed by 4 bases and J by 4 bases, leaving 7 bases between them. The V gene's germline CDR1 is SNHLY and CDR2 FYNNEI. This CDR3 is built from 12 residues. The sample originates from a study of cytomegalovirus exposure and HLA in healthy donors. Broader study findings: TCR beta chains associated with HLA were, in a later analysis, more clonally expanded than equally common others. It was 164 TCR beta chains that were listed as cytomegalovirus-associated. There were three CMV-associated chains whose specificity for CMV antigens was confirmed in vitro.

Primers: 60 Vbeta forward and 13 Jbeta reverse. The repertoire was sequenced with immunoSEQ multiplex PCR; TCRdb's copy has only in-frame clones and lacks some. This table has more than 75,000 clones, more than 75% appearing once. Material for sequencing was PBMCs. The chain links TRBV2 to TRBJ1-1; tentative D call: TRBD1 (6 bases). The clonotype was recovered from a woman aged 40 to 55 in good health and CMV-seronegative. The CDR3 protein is CASSAGATEAFF. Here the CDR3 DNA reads TGTGCCAGCAGTGCAGGGGCCACTGAAGCTTTCTTT.